This T cell receptor beta chain was identified during a study of radiation and T cells in renal cell carcinoma. The sample's treatment: treatment-naive control, cytoreductive nephrectomy. General study results and limits: Compared with controls, irradiated tumors had more, larger dominant CDR3 motifs. Compared with controls, irradiated tumors showed greater TCR clonality.

Germline V lookup: CDR1 SEHNR, CDR2 FQNEAQ (reference sequence). The CDR3 is made up of 14 amino acids. The junction had 3 bases not matched to a gene; V was cut back by 0 bases and J by 9 bases. In the case of this clone: As yet, its antigen is unknown.

Profiling relied on immunoSEQ multiplex PCR, and the TCRdb table lists in-frame clones only, not all of them. The repertoire holds about 15,000 clones, roughly 50% seen once, with 8% to 13% in the top ten. This sample comprised tumor tissue, obtained from a patient whose treatment was nephrectomy without radiotherapy. The chain is built from TRBV7-9 and TRBJ2-1, with 9 nucleotides matching TRBD2. The source is a middle-aged man with renal cell carcinoma. The CDR3 nucleotides are TGTGCCAGCAGCTTAGCCGGGACTAGCATTGAGCAGTTCTTC. Translated: CASSLAGTSIEQFF.